These T cell receptor beta chains were read from a single sample in a study of cytomegalovirus exposure and HLA in healthy donors. The method was immunoSEQ multiplex PCR; TCRdb's version includes in-frame clones alone and lacks a portion of them. The sample holds around 170,000 clones, over 80% seen once. Sample: PBMCs. Receptor source: a man in his forties or fifties in good health and CMV-seropositive. Both conserved end residues are part of each CDR3.

TRBV28	CASTPTVNQETQYF
TRBV18	CASGPTAARDGQPQHF
TRBV4-3	CASSQLHGGDYGYTF
TRBV2	CASSVRTANYGYTF
TRBV5-6	CASTRRGEQYF
TRBV27	CASNPRQGSDYEQYF
TRBV9	CASSVGSGGHYGYTF
TRBV6-1	CASSETGDPGTEAFF
TRBV4-3	CASSQVVGASGAEQYF
TRBV7-9	CASRRGSDNYGYTF
TRBV9	CASSPSGKNNEQFF
TRBV7-9	CASSPSGRGAQETQYF
TRBV5-1	CASSSLTPGQGPAYF
TRBV27	CASSLGHSNYGYTF
TRBV18	CASSLAGTASGANVLTF
TRBV6-5	CASSYSKDINTEAFF
TRBV9	CASSAGQGRNYGYTF
TRBV7-2	CASSSPMNTEAFF
TRBV7-9	CASSTGSNINQPQHF
TRBV6-6	CASSPWGQGGEQYF
TRBV5-1	CASSRGLVTQETQYF
TRBV9	CASSAPEGELSEKLFF
TRBV12-1	CASSSGTSGPLETQYF
TRBV5-1	CASSLAIATRQETQYF
TRBV19	CASSIGAYDYGYTF
TRBV7-8	CASSLAPSGGAGGGLSEQYF
TRBV5-4	CASSQSTDTQCF